Shown below are 21 T cell receptor beta chains from a single sample sequenced in a study of T-cell memory formation after mild COVID-19. From the 5' RACE reads, TCRdb called clonotypes with MiXCR, one entry per CDR3 protein. There are some 210,000 distinct CDR3 sequences in the sample; around 25% occur only once, and about 10% lies in the top ten. Sequenced input: PBMCs or a T cell subset sorted from them (not recorded which). The receptors were sampled from an adult woman who had mild COVID-19 (a few samples of this study predate the infection). Cell type and time point are not known.

V usage is TRBV10-3 and J usage is TRBJ2-1; TRBD2 aligns across 14 bases. Trimming took 10 bases from V and 2 from J; bases not matched to a gene: 1. CDR3 length: 14 residues. Germline lookup yields CDR1 ENHRY and CDR2 SYGVKD. The CDR3: CATTSGGAYNEQFF. The CDR3 DNA reads as TGTGCCACGACTAGCGGGGGGGCCTACAATGAGCAGTTCTTC.

V usage is TRBV5-1 and J usage is TRBJ1-1, with D possibly matching TRBD1 (5 bases). Germline lookup yields CDR1 SGHRS and CDR2 YFSETQ. This CDR3 has 15 amino acids. V was cut by 0 bases and J by 6 bases, with 15 bases left in between. CDR3 protein: CASSLGGRRGAEAFF. As DNA, the CDR3 is TGCGCCAGCAGCTTGGGCGGTCGGAGGGGCGCTGAAGCTTTCTTT.

V and J are TRBV7-2 and TRBJ2-1, with D perhaps matching TRBD2 (6 bases). Deletions cut 1 base from V and 10 bases from J, with 8 bases between. The length of the CDR3 is 12 residues. Germline loops: CDR1 SGHTA, CDR2 FQGNSA. Written as DNA, the CDR3 is TGTGCCAGCAGCTTAGGGACTATAGAGCAGTTCTTC. It translates to CASSLGTIEQFF. Supplemented by reference TRBV7-2 and TRBJ2-1, the full variable domain reads GAGVSQSPSNKVTEKGKDVELRCDPISGHTALYWYRQSLGQGLEFLIYFQGNSAPDKSGLPSDRFSAERTGGSVSTLTIQRTQQEDSAVYLCASSLGTIEQFFGPGTRLTVL.

This clonotype was observed a few times. The J gene is TRBJ2-1, the V gene TRBV29-1; 7 bases are shared with TRBD2. CDR1 is SQVTM and CDR2 is ANQGSEA in the germline V gene. J gave up 5 bases and V 1 base, and 8 bases lay outside the gene matches. The length of the CDR3 is 15 residues. CDR3 sequence (DNA): TGCAGCGTTGAAGGAGCGGGGAGGGTGGACAATGAGCAGTTCTTC. Its protein is CSVEGAGRVDNEQFF.

This clonotype appeared a few times. The rearrangement joins TRBV7-8 to TRBJ1-2; a weak D match, TRBD1 (5 bases). Germline assignment: CDR1 SGHVS and CDR2 FQNEAQ. Trimming cost V 5 bases and J 3 bases, with 16 bases left between them. The CDR3 extends over 15 amino acids. CDR3 residues: CASSQSGAVDYGYTF. Here the CDR3 DNA reads TGTGCCAGCAGCCAAAGTGGGGCTGTAGACTATGGCTACACCTTC.

This clonotype was found a few times. The chain joins TRBV4-3 to TRBJ2-1; 9 nucleotides match TRBD2. V trimming: 0 bases; J trimming: 9 bases; junction bases outside the gene matches: 3. The CDR3 contains 14 residues. The germline gives CDR1 LGHNA, CDR2 YSLEER. CDR3 in DNA: TGCGCCAGCAGCCAAGAAGCGGGAGGCGGTGAGCAGTTCTTC. Translating it yields CASSQEAGGGEQFF.

The chain employs TRBV30 and TRBJ1-3; D uncertain. CDR3 size: 15 residues. Germline V CDR1 and CDR2: GTSNPN, SVGIG (reference sequence). Between the trimmed V and J ends, which lost 1 base and 0 bases, there was a span of 10 bases. Here the CDR3 reads CAWSDAGNSGNTIYF. CDR3 coding DNA: TGTGCCTGGAGTGATGCAGGCAACTCTGGAAACACCATATATTTT.

V is TRBV20-1 and J is TRBJ1-3, with a tentative D call TRBD1 (5 bases). Between the trimmed V and J ends, which lost 6 bases and 0 bases, there was a span of 9 bases. Germline values: CDR1 DFQATT, CDR2 SNEGSKA (reference sequence). The CDR3 is 13 amino acids. The CDR3 DNA reads as TGCAGTGCCTGGGGGAGCTCTGGAAACACCATATATTTT. Translating it yields CSAWGSSGNTIYF.

A few counts support this clonotype. The chain carries TRBV7-8 and TRBJ2-3; TRBD2 agrees at 11 bases. Germline V gives CDR1 SGHVS, CDR2 FQNEAQ. Losses at the gene ends were 1 base for V and 0 bases for J; bases not matched to a gene: 6. The CDR3 runs 18 residues. CDR3 sequence (DNA): TGTGCCAGCAGCTTAGAGAGACTAGCGGGGACTAGCACAGATACGCAGTATTTT. It specifies CASSLERLAGTSTDTQYF.

The chain is built from TRBV20-1 and TRBJ2-7; 13 positions match TRBD2. Germline CDR1 is DFQATT and CDR2 is SNEGSKA (reference sequence). Losses at the gene ends were 2 bases for V and 2 bases for J; bases not matched to a gene: 6. The CDR3 covers 16 residues. The CDR3 is CSARTGTSGETYEQYF. The CDR3 region has the DNA TGCAGTGCTAGAACCGGGACTAGCGGGGAGACCTACGAGCAGTACTTC.

The table lists this clonotype with a few counts. The chain has TRBV6-5 and TRBJ1-1; D unresolved. This CDR3 is built from 13 residues. The V end was cut by 6 bases, the J end by 1 base, with 9 bases between. Germline CDR1 reads MNHEY; CDR2 reads SVGAGI. In nucleotides, the CDR3 is TGTGCCAGCAGCGAACCCAGGAACACTGAAGCTTTCTTT. Amino acid sequence: CASSEPRNTEAFF.

The table lists this clonotype with a few counts. The chain combines TRBV29-1 with TRBJ2-1; D uncertain. CDR3 length: 13 residues. Deletions cut 4 bases from V and 3 bases from J, with 10 bases between. Germline values: CDR1 SQVTM, CDR2 ANQGSEA. CDR3 coding DNA: TGCAGCGTTGCTAACTCTGGCTACAATGAGCAGTTCTTC. Translating gives CSVANSGYNEQFF.

CDR3 protein: CASTATGNTGELFF. Here the CDR3 DNA reads TGTGCCAGCACCGCGACAGGGAACACCGGGGAGCTGTTTTTT. The chain carries TRBV3-1 and TRBJ2-2; D possibly corresponds to TRBD1 (6 bases). CDR1 is LGHDT and CDR2 is YNNKEL in the germline V gene (reference sequence). The length of the CDR3 is 14 residues. The germline V and J ends were trimmed by 7 bases and 1 base, with 10 bases remaining between them.

This clonotype was observed a handful of times. V and J are TRBV6-6 and TRBJ2-2, with no clear D. The CDR3 length is 13 residues. The V gene lost 7 bases and the J gene lost 0 bases, with 6 bases spanning the gap. Germline CDR1 is MNHNY and CDR2 is SVGAGI (reference sequence). The CDR3 loop is CASTGPNTGELFF. The CDR3, as DNA: TGTGCCAGCACCGGTCCGAACACCGGGGAGCTGTTTTTT.

This chain links TRBV7-2 with TRBJ2-7, with D perhaps TRBD1 or TRBD2 (5 bases each). The CDR3 covers 14 residues. Trimming shortened V by 5 bases and J by 4 bases, and 15 bases separated the two germline ends. CDR1 is SGHTA and CDR2 is FQGNSA in the germline V gene. The CDR3 DNA follows: TGTGCCAGCAGCCGAATTAGGGACGGATACGAGCAGTACTTC. Amino acid sequence: CASSRIRDGYEQYF.

This clonotype was counted a few times. CDR3: CASSPRTGTNYGYTF. The CDR3 nucleotides are TGTGCCAGCAGCCCAAGGACAGGGACTAACTATGGCTACACCTTC. The chain carries TRBV7-8 and TRBJ1-2; 8 positions match TRBD1. V was pared by 5 bases and J by 0 bases, with 5 bases of the junction left unmatched. The CDR3 has 15 amino acids. CDR1 and CDR2 from the germline V gene are SGHVS and FQNEAQ.

This clonotype showed up just once. The chain joins TRBV12-3 or TRBV12-4 to TRBJ1-5, with D unresolved. Trimming removed 7 bases from V and 1 base from J, with 11 bases in between. The CDR3 sequence is 14 residues long. CDR3 DNA: TGTGCCAGCACCGAAGGAGGGAGCAATCAGCCCCAGCATTTT. It codes for CASTEGGSNQPQHF.

This clonotype was observed many times. The rearrangement links TRBV7-8 to TRBJ2-1, with 7 bases matching TRBD2. Germline V lookup: CDR1 SGHVS, CDR2 FQNEAQ. The CDR3 is 16 amino acids. V lost 5 bases to trimming and J lost 10 bases; unmatched junction nucleotides: 17. In DNA form, the CDR3 reads TGTGCCAGCAGCCCGCGTTTGTTTATAGGCGGGAGCGAGCAGTTCTTC. It is translated as CASSPRLFIGGSEQFF. The full variable domain, completed using reference TRBV7-8 and TRBJ2-1, is GAGVSQSPRYKVAKRGQDVALRCDPISGHVSLFWYQQALGQGPEFLTYFQNEAQLDKSGLPSDRFFAERPEGSVSTLKIQRTQQEDSAVYLCASSPRLFIGGSEQFFGPGTRLTVL.

This clonotype was detected only a few times. The V call is TRBV20-1, the J call TRBJ2-1; the D gene could be TRBD1 or TRBD2 (5 bases each). The CDR3 runs 19 residues. Germline V gives CDR1 DFQATT, CDR2 SNEGSKA (reference sequence). V was cut by 0 bases and J by 0 bases, with 21 bases left in between. The chain's CDR3 is CSARDLGLAVALSYNEQFF. The DNA of the CDR3 is TGCAGTGCTAGAGATCTGGGGCTAGCAGTGGCGCTCTCCTACAATGAGCAGTTCTTC.

V is TRBV20-1 and J is TRBJ1-5, with TRBD1 matching over 8 bases. Germline loops: CDR1 DFQATT, CDR2 SNEGSKA (reference sequence). This CDR3 comprises 14 residues. Germline trimming cut 4 bases from V and 1 base from J; bases unmatched to any gene: 3. The CDR3 region is CSATWDRSNQPQHF. CDR3 DNA sequence: TGCAGTGCTACCTGGGACAGGAGCAATCAGCCCCAGCATTTT.

The chain combines TRBV5-1 with TRBJ2-1, with 7 bases identical to TRBD2. The germline gives CDR1 SGHRS, CDR2 YFSETQ. The CDR3 is 17 amino acids. With 0 bases clipped from V and 4 bases from J, the junction kept 10 bases outside the gene matches. The CDR3 is CASSLGTAASGYNEQFF. CDR3 coding DNA: TGCGCCAGCAGCTTGGGGACCGCAGCTAGCGGATACAATGAGCAGTTCTTC.